A single sample is the source of the 15 T cell receptor beta chains below, sequenced in a study of beta chain features in type 1 diabetes (dated by TCRdb to between 2017 and 2018). The library was made by the immunoSEQ multiplex PCR assay. All of the isolated RNA was reverse transcribed with the High Capacity cDNA Reverse Transcription Kit, so expressed TCRB transcripts were sequenced. In its TCRdb copy, this immuneACCESS table keeps in-frame sequences only and misses some clones. Where compared with another copy, unresolved V genes explain less than half of these, and the others have no known cause. Recorded for this sample are fewer than 500,000 clones; more than 11% of them occurred a single time. Under 0.04% of the sample is in the top ten clones. Sequencing used naive CD4+ T cells from blood. Read against the paper, the sample's cell subset or site label means: true naive CD4+ T cells. These receptors all stem from a man aged 25-45 years in good health.

This clone came up a few times. The chain uses TRBV9 and TRBJ2-1, with no clear D. The CDR3 covers 13 residues. V was clipped by 10 bases and J by 5 bases, with 16 bases between them. The germline V gene has CDR1 SGDLS and CDR2 YYNGEE. This CDR3 is CAGSVGPDNEQFF. In nucleotides, the CDR3 is TGTGCCGGATCAGTTGGGCCCGACAATGAGCAGTTCTTC. Full variable domain (missing parts from reference TRBV9 and TRBJ2-1): DSGVTQTPKHLITATGQRVTLRCSPRSGDLSVYWYQQSLDQGLQFLIQYYNGEERAKGNILERFSAQQFPDLHSELNLSSLELGDSALYFCAGSVGPDNEQFFGPGTRLTVL.

This clone turned up a few times. The chain recombines TRBV7-2 with TRBJ2-1; 9 bases match TRBD2. The CDR3 covers 18 residues. Germline V CDR1 and CDR2: SGHTA, FQGNSA. J gave up 2 bases and V 4 bases, and 12 bases lay outside the gene matches. The CDR3 nucleotides are TGTGCCAGCAGCTCAGACCGAGTGAGCGGGAGGACCTACAATGAGCAGTTCTTC. This translates into CASSSDRVSGRTYNEQFF.

This chain uses TRBV2 with TRBJ2-5, with 9 bases fitting TRBD2. This CDR3 has 14 residues. With 3 bases clipped from V and 6 bases from J, the junction kept 5 bases outside the gene matches. Per the germline V gene, CDR1 is SNHLY and CDR2 is FYNNEI. The CDR3 loop reads CASSDSGSWKTQYF. DNA for the CDR3: TGTGCCAGCAGTGATAGCGGGAGTTGGAAGACCCAGTACTTC. Supplemented by reference TRBV2 and TRBJ2-5, the full variable domain reads EPEVTQTPSHQVTQMGQEVILRCVPISNHLYFYWYRQILGQKVEFLVSFYNNEISEKSEIFDDQFSVERPDGSNFTLKIRSTKLEDSAMYFCASSDSGSWKTQYFGPGTRLLVL.

This clone has more than one count but fewer than ten. The chain combines TRBV29-1 with TRBJ1-1; no clear D gene. CDR3 length: 14 amino acids. Germline V lookup: CDR1 SQVTM, CDR2 ANQGSEA. Trimming removed 2 bases from V and 4 bases from J, with 14 bases in between. CDR3 DNA sequence: TGCAGCGTTGAATTACAGTATTCGGGCACTGAAGCTTTCTTT. As protein: CSVELQYSGTEAFF.

The chain carries TRBV7-2 and TRBJ1-1; 8 nucleotides line up with TRBD1. Unmatched junction bases numbered 2, after V lost 3 bases and J lost 2 bases. The CDR3 runs to 14 residues. Germline CDR1 is SGHTA and CDR2 is FQGNSA. CDR3 bases: TGTGCCAGCAGCTTCGGACAGGGAAACACTGAAGCTTTCTTT. This sequence encodes CASSFGQGNTEAFF.

The CDR3, as DNA: TGTGCCAGCAGTCTGGGACAGGGGAACACTGAAGCTTTCTTT. This translates into CASSLGQGNTEAFF. J is TRBJ1-1 and V is TRBV2; 9 nucleotides match TRBD1. The germline V gene encodes CDR1 SNHLY and CDR2 FYNNEI. The CDR3 extends over 14 amino acids. V lost 5 bases, J lost 1 base, and 2 bases stayed unmatched.

There are a few counts of this clone. The chain is built from TRBV30 and TRBJ1-5; 10 bases line up with TRBD1. Germline V CDR1 and CDR2: GTSNPN, SVGIG (reference sequence). The CDR3 covers 13 residues. V shed 3 bases, J shed 11 bases, and the junction held 7 bases outside the gene matches. CDR3 DNA sequence: TGTGCCTGGAGCGTCGACAGGGGGCGAGCCCAGCATTTT. Its protein product is CAWSVDRGRAQHF. The whole variable domain, remainder taken from reference TRBV30 and TRBJ1-5, is SQTIHQWPATLVQPVGSPLSLECTVEGTSNPNLYWYRQAAGRGLQLLFYSVGIGQISSEVPQNLSASRPQDRQFILSSKKLLLSDSGFYLCAWSVDRGRAQHFGDGTRLSIL.

The chain links TRBV29-1 to TRBJ2-1; D unresolved. CDR1 is SQVTM, CDR2 ANQGSEA, per germline. The CDR3 extends over 11 amino acids. V was pared by 3 bases and J by 6 bases, with 6 bases between. This CDR3 reads CSVERTNEQFF. The CDR3 DNA reads as TGCAGCGTTGAGCGAACCAATGAGCAGTTCTTC.

With regard to this clone: With a much larger clone just one base away, this may be a read error. In nucleotides, the CDR3 is TGTGCCAGCAGTGACTTTACAGATACGCAGTATTTT. It translates to CASSDFTDTQYF. The rearrangement joins TRBV6-1 to TRBJ2-3, with no clear D. This CDR3 has 12 amino acids. Trimming pared 3 bases from V and 3 bases from J, leaving 4 bases between. Germline lookup yields CDR1 MNHNS and CDR2 SASEGT.

This clone was seen a few times. CDR3 in DNA: TGTGCTAGTGGTTTCGCACTCAATGGGTCCACAGATACGCAGTATTTT. It specifies CASGFALNGSTDTQYF. The chain combines TRBV12-5 with TRBJ2-3; the D is unclear. This CDR3 region has 16 residues. Germline-derived CDR1 and CDR2 are LGHNT and FRNRAP. V lost 3 bases to trimming and J lost 2 bases, with 15 bases between them.

V and J are TRBV30 and TRBJ2-1; D gene uncertain. V was pared by 3 bases and J by 6 bases, with 6 bases between. Germline CDR1 reads GTSNPN; CDR2 reads SVGIG (reference sequence). CDR3 length equals 11 residues. This chain's CDR3 is CAWRWGNEQFF. The CDR3 region has the DNA TGTGCCTGGAGGTGGGGCAATGAGCAGTTCTTC.

This clone was counted between two and nine times. In DNA, the CDR3 is TGTGCCAGCAGTGACACAGGGAATAGCAATCAGCCCCAGCATTTT. Translation gives CASSDTGNSNQPQHF. The chain is built from TRBV25-1 and TRBJ1-5; tentative D call: TRBD1 (6 bases). The CDR3 is 15 amino acids. The ends were cut back, 3 bases at V and 0 bases at J, with 9 bases in the middle. Germline CDR1 MGHDK, CDR2 SYGVNS.

This clone was seen more than once but under ten times. V gene TRBV18 combines with J gene TRBJ2-7, with a weak D call TRBD1 (7 bases). The CDR3 has 14 residues. Germline V lookup: CDR1 KGHSH, CDR2 LQKENI. V lost 3 bases to trimming and J lost 6 bases, with 15 bases between them. The CDR3 DNA sequence: TGTGCCAGCTCACCCACCCAGCAGGGGGGCGAGCAGTACTTC. Protein: CASSPTQQGGEQYF. Complete variable domain (other parts from reference TRBV18 and TRBJ2-7): NAGVMQNPRHLVRRRGQEARLRCSPMKGHSHVYWYRQLPEEGLKFMVYLQKENIIDESGMPKERFSAEFPKEGPSILRIQQVVRGDSAAYFCASSPTQQGGEQYFGPGTRLTVT.

The chain joins TRBV14 to TRBJ2-2, with 7 nucleotides matching TRBD1. Germline V gene data show CDR1 as SGHDN and CDR2 as FVKESK. CDR3 length: 18 amino acids. The J segment lost 2 bases and the V segment lost 1 base, leaving 10 bases of the junction unmatched. CDR3 region: CASSQGTGQFRNTGELFF. CDR3 in DNA: TGTGCCAGCAGCCAAGGAACGGGACAGTTCAGAAACACCGGGGAGCTGTTTTTT.

This clone was detected a few times. This sequence joins TRBV28 and TRBJ2-1, with D unresolved. Trimming cost V 6 bases and J 4 bases, with 13 bases left between them. This CDR3 comprises 14 residues. CDR1 is MDHEN, CDR2 SYDVKM, per germline. In DNA, the CDR3 is TGTGCCAGCAGGATTCGGGCTAGGTACAATGAGCAGTTCTTC. Its translation: CASRIRARYNEQFF.